What follows are 22 T cell receptor beta chains derived from one specimen sequenced in a study of naive and memory T cell subsets. Both TRBC1 and TRBC2 were covered by a beta constant-region primer of two equimolar oligonucleotides. In TCRdb, the UMI-ligation and nested PCR reads were re-called with MiXCR into one record per CDR3 protein. The sample holds 130,000 to 150,000 distinct CDR3 sequences, around 15% seen once. The sequencing sample was made of naive CD4+ T cells from blood. The receptors derive from a human donor in good health.

This clonotype appeared a few times. The chain carries TRBV28 and TRBJ2-1, with TRBD2 identical over 8 bases. After removal of 3 bases from V and 14 bases from J, the junction contained 9 bases not matched to a gene. The germline gives CDR1 MDHEN, CDR2 SYDVKM. This CDR3 has 13 amino acids. The CDR3: CASSFQLSGSEFF. The CDR3 region has the DNA TGTGCCAGCAGTTTTCAATTAAGCGGGAGTGAGTTCTTC.

The genes are TRBV20-1 and TRBJ1-5; a weak D match, TRBD1 (5 bases). Germline values: CDR1 DFQATT, CDR2 SNEGSKA (reference sequence). The CDR3 consists of 13 residues. Trimming left V 3 bases short and J 3 bases short, with 9 bases between. CDR3 loop: CSASMGPNQPQHF. In DNA form, the CDR3 reads TGCAGTGCTAGTATGGGACCCAATCAGCCCCAGCATTTT.

The chain is built from TRBV28 and TRBJ2-7; 7 bases map to TRBD2. Germline CDR1 and CDR2: MDHEN and SYDVKM. Trimming at V came to 5 bases and at J to 0 bases, leaving 7 bases not matched to a gene. The CDR3 totals 15 residues. The CDR3 nucleotides read TGTGCCAGCAGTGCGTCTAGCGGATACTCCTACGAGCAGTACTTC. Its protein product is CASSASSGYSYEQYF. Together with reference TRBV28 and TRBJ2-7, the CDR3 gives the full variable domain: DVKVTQSSRYLVKRTGEKVFLECVQDMDHENMFWYRQDPGLGLRLIYFSYDVKMKEKGDIPEGYSVSREKKERFSLILESASTNQTSMYLCASSASSGYSYEQYFGPGTRLTVT.

The chain employs TRBV5-5 and TRBJ2-2; no clear D. The CDR3 loop spans 13 amino acids. Between the trimmed V and J ends, which lost 4 bases and 1 base, there was a span of 5 bases. Germline CDR1 is SGHKS and CDR2 is YYEKEE (reference sequence). CDR3 loop: CASSPENTGELFF. CDR3 sequence (DNA): TGTGCCAGCAGCCCAGAGAACACCGGGGAGCTGTTTTTT.

Only a few counts were recorded for this clonotype. CDR3 coding DNA: TGCGCCAGCATCGGAGGGTCTGGGGCCAACGTCCTGACTTTC. Translated: CASIGGSGANVLTF. The chain recombines TRBV5-1 with TRBJ2-6; a weak D match, TRBD2 (6 bases). V was pared by 6 bases and J by 1 base, with 8 bases between. The CDR3 is made up of 14 amino acids. Germline loops: CDR1 SGHRS, CDR2 YFSETQ.

Only a few counts were recorded for this clonotype. The chain is built from TRBV5-1 and TRBJ2-1; TRBD1 is a possible D gene (6 bases). V was cut by 1 base and J by 10 bases, with 12 bases left in between. This CDR3 is built from 13 residues. CDR1 and CDR2 from the germline V gene are SGHRS and YFSETQ. The DNA of the CDR3 is TGCGCCAGCAGCTTGAATTCGAGGGGGGAGCAGTTCTTC. Protein sequence: CASSLNSRGEQFF. The whole variable domain, filled in from reference TRBV5-1 and TRBJ2-1, reads KAGVTQTPRYLIKTRGQQVTLSCSPISGHRSVSWYQQTPGQGLQFLFEYFSETQRNKGNFPGRFSGRQFSNSRSEMNVSTLELGDSALYLCASSLNSRGEQFFGPGTRLTVL.

The rearrangement uses TRBV19 and TRBJ1-1; TRBD1 agrees at 8 bases. The CDR3 has 12 amino acids. V shed 7 bases and J 7 bases; nucleotides not matched to a gene: 5. Germline V gene lookup returns CDR1 LNHDA and CDR2 SQIVND (reference sequence). The CDR3 is CASIGTGNEAFF. In DNA, the CDR3 is TGTGCCAGTATCGGGACAGGTAATGAAGCTTTCTTT.

The chain recombines TRBV27 with TRBJ2-5, with D maybe TRBD2 (6 bases). CDR3 size: 13 residues. Trimming stripped 4 bases from V and 3 bases from J, with 9 bases between. Germline assignment: CDR1 MNHEY and CDR2 SMNVEV (reference sequence). In DNA form, the CDR3 reads TGTGCCAGCAGTTGGGACTTAAAAGAGACCCAGTACTTC. Protein: CASSWDLKETQYF.

This clonotype was found a few times. This chain joins TRBV27 and TRBJ2-1; D is ambiguous. The V gene lost 6 bases and the J gene lost 2 bases, with 14 bases spanning the gap. CDR1 is MNHEY and CDR2 is SMNVEV in the germline V gene (reference sequence). This CDR3 comprises 15 residues. This CDR3 reads CASRSTYSAYNEQFF. CDR3 nucleotides: TGTGCCAGCAGATCGACGTATTCAGCCTACAATGAGCAGTTCTTC.

This chain joins TRBV7-9 and TRBJ1-1, with TRBD1 as a possible D gene (5 bases). The CDR3 is made up of 15 amino acids. Germline CDR1 is SEHNR and CDR2 is FQNEAQ (reference sequence). Trimming removed 5 bases at V and 1 base at J, with 14 bases between. The CDR3 nucleotides read TGTGCCAGCAGCCTGGGGGACGGGCAGAACACTGAAGCTTTCTTT. This sequence encodes CASSLGDGQNTEAFF.

J is TRBJ2-1 and V is TRBV7-2; D is uncertain. With 1 base removed from V and 8 bases from J, the gap between germline ends came to 6 bases. The CDR3 totals 12 residues. Per the germline V gene, CDR1 is SGHTA and CDR2 is FQGNSA. The CDR3 loop reads CASSLGFYEQFF. The CDR3 nucleotides read TGTGCCAGCAGCTTAGGTTTCTATGAGCAGTTCTTC.

There are a few counts of this clonotype. J is TRBJ2-1 and V is TRBV5-1, with no clear D. This CDR3 has 11 residues. Germline assignment: CDR1 SGHRS and CDR2 YFSETQ. V gave up 6 bases and J gave up 9 bases, with 10 bases separating them. CDR3: CASTLESEQFF. CDR3 sequence (DNA): TGCGCCAGCACCCTCGAGTCTGAGCAGTTCTTC.

The chain employs TRBV5-1 and TRBJ2-1; D uncertain. Germline CDR1 and CDR2: SGHRS and YFSETQ. CDR3 length equals 14 residues. V was clipped by 3 bases and J by 0 bases, with 7 bases between them. The CDR3 loop reads CASSSSNSYNEQFF. For the CDR3, the DNA is TGCGCCAGCAGCTCCAGTAACTCCTACAATGAGCAGTTCTTC.

This chain uses TRBV2 with TRBJ2-1; no reliable D call. The ends were cut back, 2 bases at V and 8 bases at J, with 7 bases in the middle. This CDR3 is built from 12 residues. Germline V gives CDR1 SNHLY, CDR2 FYNNEI. The CDR3 here is CASSEISYEQFF. The CDR3 nucleotides read TGTGCCAGCAGTGAAATCTCGTATGAGCAGTTCTTC. Full variable domain (missing parts from reference TRBV2 and TRBJ2-1): EPEVTQTPSHQVTQMGQEVILRCVPISNHLYFYWYRQILGQKVEFLVSFYNNEISEKSEIFDDQFSVERPDGSNFTLKIRSTKLEDSAMYFCASSEISYEQFFGPGTRLTVL.

There are a few counts of this clonotype. V gene TRBV5-1 combines with J gene TRBJ2-7; D uncertain. There are 14 residues in the CDR3. V was trimmed by 0 bases and J by 4 bases, leaving 11 bases between them. The germline V gene has CDR1 SGHRS and CDR2 YFSETQ. The CDR3 DNA follows: TGCGCCAGCAGCTTGGGTGGCAGCCTGTACGAGCAGTACTTC. It yields the protein CASSLGGSLYEQYF. Variable domain in full (rest from reference TRBV5-1 and TRBJ2-7): KAGVTQTPRYLIKTRGQQVTLSCSPISGHRSVSWYQQTPGQGLQFLFEYFSETQRNKGNFPGRFSGRQFSNSRSEMNVSTLELGDSALYLCASSLGGSLYEQYFGPGTRLTVT.

The chain has TRBV7-2 and TRBJ2-1; TRBD2 aligns across 16 bases. CDR1 and CDR2 (germline): SGHTA, FQGNSA. The CDR3 runs 18 residues. The V gene end was trimmed by 1 base and the J gene end by 7 bases; junction bases not matched to a gene: 7. The CDR3 bases are TGTGCCAGCAGCTTAGTCCCGGGACTAGCGGGAGGGAGGAATGAGCAGTTCTTC. As protein: CASSLVPGLAGGRNEQFF.

This clonotype was seen only a few times. This sequence joins TRBV12-3 or TRBV12-4 and TRBJ1-1; 8 bases map to TRBD1. The V segment lost 3 bases and the J segment 1 base; nucleotides outside the gene matches: 4. There are 15 residues in the CDR3. CDR3 bases: TGTGCCAGCAGTTTTTCCGGGACAGGGAACACTGAAGCTTTCTTT. It is translated as CASSFSGTGNTEAFF.

The sample holds a few counts of this clonotype. This chain links TRBV3-1 with TRBJ2-3; D ambiguous. The V and J ends lost 0 bases and 7 bases respectively, with 14 bases between them. CDR1 is LGHDT and CDR2 is YNNKEL in the germline V gene (reference sequence). The CDR3 is made up of 15 amino acids. The CDR3 protein is CASSQDLLPVNTQYF. The CDR3 DNA sequence: TGTGCCAGCAGCCAAGACTTGCTTCCGGTCAATACGCAGTATTTT.

There are a few counts of this clonotype. V usage is TRBV27 and J usage is TRBJ1-1, with 9 bases aligning to TRBD1. The junction had 11 bases not matched to a gene; V was cut back by 5 bases and J by 1 base. From germline, CDR1 is MNHEY and CDR2 SMNVEV (reference sequence). This CDR3 contains 17 residues. CDR3 protein: CASSLLFPGQGNTEAFF. The DNA of the CDR3 is TGTGCCAGCAGTCTCTTATTCCCGGGACAGGGGAACACTGAAGCTTTCTTT.

V gene TRBV5-1 combines with J gene TRBJ2-5; perhaps D is TRBD1 or TRBD2 (5 bases each). The CDR3 covers 15 residues. Germline V lookup: CDR1 SGHRS, CDR2 YFSETQ. Trimming took 2 bases from V and 5 from J, leaving 16 bases between them. CDR3 DNA sequence: TGCGCCAGCAGCTTAGGAGTAGGGACGGGGGAGACCCAGTACTTC. As protein: CASSLGVGTGETQYF.

J is TRBJ2-5 and V is TRBV7-2; weak D call: TRBD1 (6 bases). The CDR3 covers 15 residues. Germline CDR1 reads SGHTA; CDR2 reads FQGNSA. Trimming took off 0 bases at V and 4 bases at J, with 12 bases between the two ends. DNA of the CDR3: TGTGCCAGCAGCTTAGCGCCGTTCAGGGGAGAGACCCAGTACTTC. The encoded protein is CASSLAPFRGETQYF. Full variable domain (outside the CDR3, taken from reference TRBV7-2 and TRBJ2-5): GAGVSQSPSNKVTEKGKDVELRCDPISGHTALYWYRQSLGQGLEFLIYFQGNSAPDKSGLPSDRFSAERTGGSVSTLTIQRTQQEDSAVYLCASSLAPFRGETQYFGPGTRLLVL.

The chain combines TRBV6-2 or TRBV6-3 with TRBJ2-1, with D perhaps matching TRBD1 (5 bases). V was pared by 6 bases and J by 4 bases, with 16 bases between. This CDR3 is built from 15 residues. In germline, CDR1 is MNHEY, CDR2 SVGEGT. This CDR3 is CASRRPGISYNEQFF. The CDR3, as DNA: TGTGCCAGCAGGAGACCAGGGATTTCATACAATGAGCAGTTCTTC.